The 14 T cell receptor beta chains below all came from one sample that was sequenced in a study of CD8 T cells in Susac syndrome. It was with random hexamers that 0.5 to 1 ug RNA was reverse transcribed. TCRdb analysed the immunoSEQ multiplex PCR reads with MiXCR anew, one entry per CDR3 protein. This table has about 150,000 distinct CDR3 sequences, approximately 94% appearing once. What was sequenced was CD8+ T cells from PBMCs. Every receptor here comes from a human donor with multiple sclerosis.

The chain employs TRBV7-6 and TRBJ1-5; D gene unclear. This CDR3 contains 14 residues. Trimming took off 5 bases at V and 2 bases at J, with 10 bases between the two ends. Germline CDR1 reads SGHVS; CDR2 reads FNYEAQ. CDR3: CASSPRLGNQPQHF. CDR3 coding DNA: TGTGCCAGCAGCCCCCGACTGGGCAATCAGCCCCAGCATTTT.

The count of this clonotype is one. The chain links TRBV28 to TRBJ1-2, with D uncertain. Germline CDR1 MDHEN, CDR2 SYDVKM. CDR3 size: 15 residues. V lost 3 bases to trimming and J lost 5 bases, with 16 bases between them. The CDR3 here is CASSLFLSAQYGYTF. As DNA, the CDR3 is TGTGCCAGCAGTTTGTTTTTGTCGGCACAGTATGGCTACACCTTC.

The chain carries TRBV7-2 and TRBJ2-7, with TRBD1 as a possible D gene (5 bases). The CDR3 has 15 residues. Germline-derived CDR1 and CDR2 are SGHTA and FQGNSA. V lost 1 base to trimming and J lost 2 bases, with 12 bases between them. CDR3 DNA sequence: TGTGCCAGCAGCTTAGAGGCGGCAGGGCCCTACGAGCAGTACTTC. It specifies CASSLEAAGPYEQYF.

This chain uses TRBV7-8 with TRBJ1-5; 8 nucleotides line up with TRBD1. CDR3 length: 14 residues. J gave up 5 bases and V 5 bases, and 5 bases lay outside the gene matches. Germline CDR1 and CDR2: SGHVS and FQNEAQ. CDR3: CASSPTGAHQPQHF. The CDR3, as DNA: TGTGCCAGCAGCCCGACAGGGGCACATCAGCCCCAGCATTTT. Filled out from reference TRBV7-8 and TRBJ1-5, the complete variable domain reads GAGVSQSPRYKVAKRGQDVALRCDPISGHVSLFWYQQALGQGPEFLTYFQNEAQLDKSGLPSDRFFAERPEGSVSTLKIQRTQQEDSAVYLCASSPTGAHQPQHFGDGTRLSIL.

This chain connects TRBV7-8 to TRBJ2-1, with 11 nucleotides matching TRBD1. With V trimmed by 4 bases and J by 11 bases, 7 bases remained unmatched. This CDR3 is built from 14 residues. CDR1 and CDR2 (germline): SGHVS, FQNEAQ. The CDR3 DNA is TGTGCCAGCAGCTCCATGGGACAGGGGGAACAGCAGTTCTTC. Translated: CASSSMGQGEQQFF.

This clonotype was counted a single time. This rearrangement joins TRBV7-2 to TRBJ2-5; 9 nucleotides align to TRBD2. The CDR3 is 16 amino acids. Germline V CDR1 and CDR2: SGHTA, FQGNSA. V lost 1 base, J lost 2 bases, and 5 bases stayed unmatched. The CDR3 sequence: CASSLGSGGSQETQYF. The CDR3 DNA is TGTGCCAGCAGCTTAGGAAGCGGGGGGAGTCAAGAGACCCAGTACTTC.

The chain employs TRBV29-1 and TRBJ2-2; D is uncertain. V lost 8 bases and J 4 bases, leaving 11 bases between the germline ends. The CDR3 is 12 residues long. Germline assignment: CDR1 SQVTM and CDR2 ANQGSEA. The CDR3 is CSSLTGTGELFF. As DNA, the CDR3 is TGCAGCTCGCTAACGGGCACCGGGGAGCTGTTTTTT.

This sequence joins TRBV6-2 or TRBV6-3 and TRBJ2-1; D ambiguous. V dropped 5 bases and J dropped 3 bases, with 8 bases sitting between them. Germline CDR1 reads MNHEY; CDR2 reads SVGEGT. The CDR3 is 13 amino acids. The CDR3 nucleotides are TGTGCCAGCAGTCCCGGAAGCTACAATGAGCAGTTCTTC. Translated: CASSPGSYNEQFF.

This clonotype has a single count. The rearrangement joins TRBV27 to TRBJ2-2; 12 bases line up with TRBD2. CDR1 and CDR2 from the germline V gene are MNHEY and SMNVEV (reference sequence). This CDR3 is 17 amino acids long. The J segment lost 2 bases and the V segment lost 4 bases, leaving 5 bases of the junction unmatched. CDR3 nucleotide sequence: TGTGCCAGCAGTTCGACTAGCGGGGGCCTAAACACCGGGGAGCTGTTTTTT. Translated, it gives CASSSTSGGLNTGELFF.

V gene TRBV15 combines with J gene TRBJ1-5, with D uncertain. Germline-derived CDR1 and CDR2 are LNHNV and YYDKDF (reference sequence). CDR3 length equals 13 residues. With 0 bases removed from V and 3 bases from J, the gap between germline ends came to 3 bases. CDR3 loop: CATSRDTNQPQHF. For the CDR3, the DNA is TGTGCCACCAGCAGAGATACCAATCAGCCCCAGCATTTT.

V gene TRBV9 combines with J gene TRBJ2-3; TRBD2 agrees at 11 bases. Trimming removed 3 bases from V and 2 bases from J; junction bases left unmatched: 8. In germline, CDR1 is SGDLS, CDR2 YYNGEE. This CDR3 contains 17 residues. CDR3 residues: CASSASGTSGATDTQYF. DNA of the CDR3: TGTGCCAGCAGCGCGTCCGGGACTAGCGGAGCCACAGATACGCAGTATTTT.

The genes are TRBV7-2 and TRBJ2-3; 8 bases line up with TRBD1. Per the germline V gene, CDR1 is SGHTA and CDR2 is FQGNSA. The CDR3 contains 15 residues. Trimming cost V 3 bases and J 0 bases; bases outside gene matches: 2. CDR3 DNA: TGTGCCAGCAGCTTCAGGGGGCGAAGCACAGATACGCAGTATTTT. This encodes CASSFRGRSTDTQYF.

This chain uses TRBV2 with TRBJ1-1, with a weak D call TRBD1 (5 bases). CDR1 is SNHLY and CDR2 is FYNNEI in the germline V gene. This CDR3 region has 11 residues. Trimming stripped 7 bases from V and 4 bases from J, with 7 bases between. The CDR3 reads CASMGGTEAFF. CDR3 sequence (DNA): TGTGCCAGCATGGGGGGCACTGAAGCTTTCTTT.

The rearrangement links TRBV6-6 to TRBJ2-2; 9 bases agree with TRBD1. Trimming took 4 bases from V and 3 from J; bases not matched to a gene: 6. Looked up from germline, CDR1 is MNHNY and CDR2 is SVGAGI (reference sequence). The CDR3 has 16 amino acids. The CDR3 sequence: CASSSRDRADTGELFF. The CDR3, as DNA: TGTGCCAGCAGTTCCCGGGACAGGGCGGACACCGGGGAGCTGTTTTTT.